Sequencing of this T cell receptor (beta chain) was carried out in a study of T cells after yellow fever vaccination. Regarding the study as a whole: Reappearance after the booster was seen for most primary-vaccination clones, at roughly 96% CD4 and about 90% CD8.

Germline V gene data show CDR1 as SGHDT and CDR2 as YYEEEE. This CDR3 is built from 16 residues. J lost 4 bases, V lost 1 base, and 8 bases had no gene match. One entry per CDR3 protein, called by TCRdb with MiXCR from the 5' RACE reads. The repertoire holds hundreds of thousands of distinct CDR3 sequences, under 15% seen once, with about 3% in the top ten. Of note for this clonotype: The antigen remains unidentified.

The specimen comprised CD4+ T cells sorted from PBMCs, sampled 15 days after the yellow fever booster vaccination. The rearrangement joins TRBV5-6 to TRBJ1-2; 9 bases align to TRBD1. The clonotype originates from a man between 18 and 35 years old who received the YFV17D yellow fever vaccine. CDR3 amino acids: CASSLQQGARSYGYTF. Here the CDR3 DNA reads TGTGCCAGCAGCTTGCAACAGGGGGCGCGTTCCTATGGCTACACCTTC. Supplemented by reference TRBV5-6 and TRBJ1-2, the full variable domain reads DAGVTQSPTHLIKTRGQQVTLRCSPKSGHDTVSWYQQALGQGPQFIFQYYEEEERQRGNFPDRFSGHQFPNYSSELNVNALLLGDSALYLCASSLQQGARSYGYTFGSGTRLTVV.